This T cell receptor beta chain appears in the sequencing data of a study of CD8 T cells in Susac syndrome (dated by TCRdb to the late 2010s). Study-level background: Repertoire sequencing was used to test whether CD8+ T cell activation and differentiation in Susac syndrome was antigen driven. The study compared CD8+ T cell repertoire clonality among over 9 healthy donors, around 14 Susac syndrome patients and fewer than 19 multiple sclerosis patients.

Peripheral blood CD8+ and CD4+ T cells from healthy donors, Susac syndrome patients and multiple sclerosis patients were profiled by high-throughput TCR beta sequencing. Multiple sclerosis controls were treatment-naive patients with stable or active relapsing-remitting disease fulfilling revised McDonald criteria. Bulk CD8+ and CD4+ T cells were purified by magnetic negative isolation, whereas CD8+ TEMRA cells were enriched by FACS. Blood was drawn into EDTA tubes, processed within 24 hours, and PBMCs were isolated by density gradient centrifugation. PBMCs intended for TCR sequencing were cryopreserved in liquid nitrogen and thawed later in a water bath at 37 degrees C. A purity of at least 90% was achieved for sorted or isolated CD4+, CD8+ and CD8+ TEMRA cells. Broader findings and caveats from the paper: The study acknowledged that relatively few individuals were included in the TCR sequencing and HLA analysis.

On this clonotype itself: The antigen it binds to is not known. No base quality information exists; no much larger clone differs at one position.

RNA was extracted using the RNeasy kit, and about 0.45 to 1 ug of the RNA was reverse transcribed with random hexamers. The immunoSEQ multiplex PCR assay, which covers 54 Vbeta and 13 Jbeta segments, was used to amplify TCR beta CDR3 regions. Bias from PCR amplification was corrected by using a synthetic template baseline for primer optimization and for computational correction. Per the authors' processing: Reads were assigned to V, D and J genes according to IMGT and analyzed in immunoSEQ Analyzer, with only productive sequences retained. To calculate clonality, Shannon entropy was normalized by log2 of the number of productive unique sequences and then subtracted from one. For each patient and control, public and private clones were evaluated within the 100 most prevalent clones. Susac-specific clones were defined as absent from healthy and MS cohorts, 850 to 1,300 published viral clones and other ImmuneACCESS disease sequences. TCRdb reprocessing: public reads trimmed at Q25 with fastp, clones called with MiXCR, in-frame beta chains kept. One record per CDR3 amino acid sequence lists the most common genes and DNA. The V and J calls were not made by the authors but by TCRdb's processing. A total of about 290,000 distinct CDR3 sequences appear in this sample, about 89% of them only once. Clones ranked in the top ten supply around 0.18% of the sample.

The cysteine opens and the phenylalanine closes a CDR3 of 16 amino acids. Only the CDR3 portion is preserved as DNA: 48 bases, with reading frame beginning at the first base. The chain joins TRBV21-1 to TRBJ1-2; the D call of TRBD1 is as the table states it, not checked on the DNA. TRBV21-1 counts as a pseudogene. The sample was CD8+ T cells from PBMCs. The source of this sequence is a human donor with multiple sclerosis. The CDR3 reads CASSKAGQGYNYGYTF. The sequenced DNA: TGTGCCAGCAGCAAAGCAGGACAGGGATATAACTATGGCTACACCTTC.